This TCR beta chain was recovered during a study of blood T cell repertoires in COVID-19. About the research overall: Acute-phase and convalescent COVID-19 samples originated in the United States, Italy and Spain. Sources were T cells, B-cell-depleted T cells, or PBMCs; the material itself was cDNA or gDNA.

Trimming at V came to 3 bases and at J to 3 bases, leaving 16 bases not matched to a gene. Looked up from germline, CDR1 is WNHNN and CDR2 is SYGVQD (reference sequence). CDR3 size: 20 residues. Study processing details: Reference gene primer amplification gave estimated nucleated cell counts. The method was immunoSEQ multiplex PCR; TCRdb's version includes in-frame clones alone and lacks a portion of them. V and J calls and clone size are given by that table; D and trimming were obtained from the DNA. This sample has under 25,000 clones, with over 80% found just once. The chain uses TRBV10-1 and TRBJ2-1; 11 bases agree with TRBD2. The sequenced material came from peripheral blood. This sequence originates from a man older than 75 with active or convalescent COVID-19. CDR3 amino acids: CASSETRASGRTNRYNEQFF. In nucleotides, the CDR3 is TGCGCCAGCAGTGAAACCAGGGCTAGCGGGAGGACCAATCGCTACAATGAGCAGTTCTTC.